The clone carrying this T cell receptor beta chain was detected ten times or more. Among the patients, aged 18 to 65, hyperthyroidism was newly diagnosed and had lasted under 2 months. These data are taken from a study of T cells in Graves' hyperthyroidism and ophthalmopathy. V dropped 4 bases and J dropped 1 base, with 7 bases sitting between them. The germline gives CDR1 WNHNN, CDR2 SYGVQD (reference sequence). This CDR3 is built from 14 residues. There were TCR beta CDR3 regions amplified from RNA transcripts. The study used the HTBI primer set for a first-round RT-PCR of the TCR CDR3. Via MiXCR, TCRdb re-called the multiplex PCR reads, giving one row per CDR3 protein. The sample lists fewer than 200,000 distinct CDR3 sequences, about 15% occurring once.

The chain uses TRBV10-1 and TRBJ2-2; no clear D. The clonotype originates from a woman aged 45-60 years with Graves' hyperthyroidism. The sequenced sample consisted of blood. CDR3 protein: CASSGALNTGELFF. The CDR3 nucleotides are TGCGCCAGCAGTGGGGCCTTGAACACCGGGGAGCTGTTTTTT.